Below are 6 T cell receptor beta chains sequenced from a single sample in a study of cytotoxic CD8 clonotypes in ibrutinib-treated CLL. This table comes from immunoSEQ multiplex PCR, and its TCRdb copy is limited to in-frame clones, with some not included. The repertoire holds 150,000 to 200,000 clones, with nearly 90% as singletons. This specimen consisted of PBMCs, obtained at disease progression, from a patient treated with ibrutinib. Source of these receptors: a human donor with chronic lymphocytic leukemia.

This chain links TRBV30 with TRBJ2-7; possibly TRBD1 for D (6 bases). Germline CDR1 reads GTSNPN; CDR2 reads SVGIG (reference sequence). The CDR3 consists of 14 residues. V shed 5 bases and J shed 3 bases, with 17 bases lying between them. The DNA of the CDR3 is TGTGCCTGGGATACGGACAGACGGGTCTACGAGCAGTACTTC. Protein: CAWDTDRRVYEQYF. The full variable domain, completed using reference TRBV30 and TRBJ2-7, is SQTIHQWPATLVQPVGSPLSLECTVEGTSNPNLYWYRQAAGRGLQLLFYSVGIGQISSEVPQNLSASRPQDRQFILSSKKLLLSDSGFYLCAWDTDRRVYEQYFGPGTRLTVT.

Concerning this clone: The sample contains more than one DNA sequence encoding this CDR3. The genes are TRBV27 and TRBJ2-7; D tentatively fits TRBD1 or TRBD2 (6 bases each). The CDR3 has 13 residues. With 3 bases removed from V and 5 bases from J, the gap between germline ends came to 11 bases. In germline, CDR1 is MNHEY, CDR2 SMNVEV (reference sequence). CDR3 amino acids: CASSFGGLDEQYF. CDR3 DNA sequence: TGTGCCAGCAGTTTTGGGGGGCTCGACGAGCAGTACTTC.

This chain uses TRBV7-3 with TRBJ1-1, with D hard to call. Trimming cost V 5 bases and J 10 bases, with 17 bases left between them. The CDR3 totals 13 residues. Germline V gives CDR1 SGHTA, CDR2 FQGTGA. CDR3 sequence reads: CASSREVGMLAFF. The CDR3, as DNA: TGTGCCAGCAGCCGCGAGGTGGGAATGCTAGCTTTCTTT.

The V gene is TRBV5-6, the J gene TRBJ2-1, with D tentatively TRBD1 (5 bases). Deletions cut 0 bases from V and 7 bases from J, with 11 bases between. The length of the CDR3 is 14 residues. CDR1 is SGHDT and CDR2 is YYEEEE in the germline V gene. The CDR3 nucleotides are TGTGCCAGCAGCTTGGGGGGCAGGGCAAATGAGCAGTTCTTC. Translating it yields CASSLGGRANEQFF.

The V gene is TRBV2, the J gene TRBJ2-5, with 9 bases identical to TRBD1. The junction had 9 bases not matched to a gene; V was cut back by 6 bases and J by 4 bases. From germline, CDR1 is SNHLY and CDR2 FYNNEI. CDR3 length: 15 residues. The CDR3 nucleotides are TGTGCCAGCAGACCCCTCACAGGGGGCGGAGAGACCCAGTACTTC. Its translation is CASRPLTGGGETQYF.

This clone was counted only a few times. This chain connects TRBV28 to TRBJ1-2, with 9 bases lining up with TRBD1. Germline V gives CDR1 MDHEN, CDR2 SYDVKM. CDR3 size: 17 residues. V shed 1 base and J 6 bases; nucleotides not matched to a gene: 12. CDR3 sequence: CASSLSRLGQGKNGYTF. The CDR3 nucleotides read TGTGCCAGCAGTTTATCGCGTCTCGGACAGGGGAAGAATGGCTACACCTTC.